Following are 18 T cell receptor beta chains from one sample sequenced in a study of blood T cells in healthy people across ages. It was with a sample-barcoded 5' primer and a J-beta primer mix that a second PCR of about 6 to 11 cycles was run. TCRdb recomputed calls from the 5' RACE reads with MiXCR, one row per CDR3 protein. The sample includes 1.4 million or so distinct CDR3 sequences, 35% to 45% of them seen just once. The sequenced sample consisted of blood. These receptors came from a woman aged 18-29 years in good health.

This chain connects TRBV27 to TRBJ2-6; 11 bases agree with TRBD2. The V gene's germline CDR1 is MNHEY and CDR2 SMNVEV (reference sequence). V gave up 2 bases and J gave up 3 bases; unmatched junction bases: 6. The CDR3 length is 18 residues. CDR3 sequence (DNA): TGTGCCAGCAGTTTAAGAAGAGGACTAGCGGGTGGGGCCAACGTCCTGACTTTC. This sequence encodes CASSLRRGLAGGANVLTF.

This rearrangement joins TRBV15 to TRBJ1-4, with TRBD1 as a possible D gene (5 bases). Germline assignment: CDR1 LNHNV and CDR2 YYDKDF (reference sequence). The CDR3 runs 15 residues. V lost 0 bases to trimming and J lost 7 bases, with 12 bases between them. The DNA for the CDR3 is TGTGCCACCAGCAGAGATGGGGCAGGCGGTGAAAAACTGTTTTTT. Amino acid sequence: CATSRDGAGGEKLFF.

On this clonotype: This may stem from a read error, because a much larger clone lies one nucleotide away. CDR3 protein: CSVRTSGGPNEQYF. CDR3 in DNA: TGCAGCGTGAGGACTAGCGGGGGGCCCAATGAGCAGTACTTC. The chain recombines TRBV29-1 with TRBJ2-5, with 14 bases that match TRBD2. Trimming took 6 bases from V and 11 from J; bases not matched to a gene: 11. The CDR3 has 14 amino acids. CDR1 and CDR2 from the germline V gene are SQVTM and ANQGSEA.

V gene TRBV29-1 combines with J gene TRBJ2-1; no clear D. The CDR3 is 16 amino acids. With 3 bases removed from V and 0 bases from J, the gap between germline ends came to 15 bases. Per germline, CDR1 SQVTM and CDR2 ANQGSEA. CDR3 residues: CSVDFTEESSYNEQFF. The CDR3 nucleotides are TGCAGCGTTGATTTCACTGAGGAGAGCTCCTACAATGAGCAGTTCTTC.

The rearrangement uses TRBV4-3 and TRBJ1-4; a weak D match, TRBD1 (6 bases). Germline CDR1 and CDR2: LGHNA and YSLEER. CDR3 length equals 15 residues. The V gene lost 1 base and the J gene lost 5 bases, with 11 bases spanning the gap. The CDR3 DNA reads TGCGCCAGCAGCCAAGCGTGGGGGCGAAATGAAAAACTGTTTTTT. Residues: CASSQAWGRNEKLFF.

This clonotype was seen only a few times. The chain joins TRBV4-1 to TRBJ1-6, with D unresolved. The CDR3 is made up of 15 amino acids. The V and J ends lost 6 bases and 6 bases respectively, with 15 bases between them. Germline lookup yields CDR1 MGHRA and CDR2 YSYEKL. The CDR3 DNA is TGCGCCAGCAGTTCCTATGGGAGCTCTAATTCACCCCTCCACTTT. It yields the protein CASSSYGSSNSPLHF.

The chain has TRBV6-1 and TRBJ1-5, with a weak D call TRBD1 (6 bases). Trimming shortened V by 4 bases and J by 3 bases, and 13 bases separated the two germline ends. Germline V gene sequence: CDR1 MNHNS, CDR2 SASEGT. The CDR3 totals 15 residues. CDR3 residues: CASSASGTHNQPQHF. In DNA form, the CDR3 reads TGTGCCAGCAGTGCCTCCGGGACACACAATCAGCCCCAGCATTTT.

This chain uses TRBV2 with TRBJ2-7; D not certain. This CDR3 has 16 residues. In germline, CDR1 is SNHLY, CDR2 FYNNEI. Trimming stripped 3 bases from V and 3 bases from J, with 18 bases between. CDR3 DNA sequence: TGTGCCAGCAGTGACAGATTACTAACGCCTAACTACGAGCAGTACTTC. Its protein is CASSDRLLTPNYEQYF. The whole variable domain, remainder taken from reference TRBV2 and TRBJ2-7, is EPEVTQTPSHQVTQMGQEVILRCVPISNHLYFYWYRQILGQKVEFLVSFYNNEISEKSEIFDDQFSVERPDGSNFTLKIRSTKLEDSAMYFCASSDRLLTPNYEQYFGPGTRLTVT.

The chain employs TRBV27 and TRBJ2-7; the D gene is possibly TRBD1 (6 bases). The CDR3 runs to 15 residues. Germline V lookup: CDR1 MNHEY, CDR2 SMNVEV (reference sequence). V was shortened by 2 bases and J by 0 bases, with 11 bases between the two germline ends. CDR3 DNA: TGTGCCAGCAGTTTACAGGGGCTTTTCTCCTACGAGCAGTACTTC. It translates to CASSLQGLFSYEQYF.

The rearrangement uses TRBV7-2 and TRBJ1-1; D may be TRBD1 (6 bases). Germline CDR1 is SGHTA and CDR2 is FQGNSA. The CDR3 extends over 13 amino acids. V lost 6 bases and J 4 bases, leaving 12 bases between the germline ends. The CDR3 sequence: CASRAYRATEAFF. The CDR3 DNA is TGTGCCAGCAGAGCTTACAGGGCCACTGAAGCTTTCTTT.

The DNA for the CDR3 is TGCGCCAGCAGCCAAGACGATAGAGGCGGGGAGCTGTTTTTT. Protein: CASSQDDRGGELFF. V usage is TRBV4-1 and J usage is TRBJ2-2, with unresolved D. With 0 bases removed from V and 7 bases from J, the gap between germline ends came to 9 bases. The germline CDR1 and CDR2 sequences are MGHRA and YSYEKL. The CDR3 sequence is 14 residues long.

The chain is built from TRBV7-2 and TRBJ1-4, with a weak D call TRBD1 (6 bases). V was trimmed by 4 bases and J by 4 bases, leaving 13 bases between them. Germline CDR1 reads SGHTA; CDR2 reads FQGNSA. The CDR3 contains 15 residues. CDR3 sequence (DNA): TGTGCCAGCAGCTCCCAGACAGGCTTTAATGAAAAACTGTTTTTT. Protein product: CASSSQTGFNEKLFF.

This chain joins TRBV12-5 and TRBJ1-6; TRBD1 is a possible D gene (5 bases). Per the germline V gene, CDR1 is LGHNT and CDR2 is FRNRAP. The CDR3 sequence is 16 residues long. V was shortened by 0 bases and J by 6 bases, with 12 bases between the two germline ends. CDR3 DNA: TGTGCTAGTGGTTTGGTTGAGAGGGGAACTAATTCACCCCTCCACTTT. Protein: CASGLVERGTNSPLHF.

J is TRBJ1-2 and V is TRBV12-3 or TRBV12-4; 10 bases match TRBD1. V lost 5 bases and J lost 4; bases outside the gene matches: 7. This CDR3 has 15 amino acids. DNA of the CDR3: TGTGCCAGCAGTAGGAGACAGGGGGCTTCCTATGGCTACACCTTC. This translates into CASSRRQGASYGYTF.

Written as DNA, the CDR3 is TGCAGTGCCTACCACACGGGTTCTCGATCCTACAATGAGCAGTTCTTC. This sequence encodes CSAYHTGSRSYNEQFF. The chain combines TRBV20-1 with TRBJ2-1; D remains unclear. Per the germline V gene, CDR1 is DFQATT and CDR2 is SNEGSKA (reference sequence). The CDR3 has 16 amino acids. V was pared by 6 bases and J by 1 base, with 19 bases between.

The chain combines TRBV20-1 with TRBJ2-1; 8 bases line up with TRBD1. Germline CDR1 is DFQATT and CDR2 is SNEGSKA (reference sequence). The CDR3 spans 15 residues. The V and J ends lost 2 bases and 10 bases, in that order; junction bases with no gene match: 13. The CDR3 is CSARSGQGTLDEQFF. CDR3 coding DNA: TGCAGTGCTAGATCCGGACAGGGTACCCTGGACGAGCAGTTCTTC.

The V and J genes are TRBV27 and TRBJ1-1, with 7 nucleotides matching TRBD1. There are 17 residues in the CDR3. V lost 1 base and J lost 3; bases outside the gene matches: 11. CDR1 MNHEY and CDR2 SMNVEV come from the germline V gene (reference sequence). This CDR3 reads CASSLYDHHRGHTEAFF. The CDR3, as DNA: TGTGCCAGCAGTTTATACGATCATCACAGGGGCCACACTGAAGCTTTCTTT.

This clonotype was counted only a few times. The chain uses TRBV27 and TRBJ2-2; perhaps TRBD2 as D (5 bases). Germline-derived CDR1 and CDR2 are MNHEY and SMNVEV (reference sequence). V lost 6 bases and J lost 4, with 6 bases in between. The CDR3 is 12 amino acids. CDR3 protein: CASRLVTGELFF. For the CDR3, the DNA is TGTGCCAGCAGACTAGTCACCGGGGAGCTGTTTTTT.